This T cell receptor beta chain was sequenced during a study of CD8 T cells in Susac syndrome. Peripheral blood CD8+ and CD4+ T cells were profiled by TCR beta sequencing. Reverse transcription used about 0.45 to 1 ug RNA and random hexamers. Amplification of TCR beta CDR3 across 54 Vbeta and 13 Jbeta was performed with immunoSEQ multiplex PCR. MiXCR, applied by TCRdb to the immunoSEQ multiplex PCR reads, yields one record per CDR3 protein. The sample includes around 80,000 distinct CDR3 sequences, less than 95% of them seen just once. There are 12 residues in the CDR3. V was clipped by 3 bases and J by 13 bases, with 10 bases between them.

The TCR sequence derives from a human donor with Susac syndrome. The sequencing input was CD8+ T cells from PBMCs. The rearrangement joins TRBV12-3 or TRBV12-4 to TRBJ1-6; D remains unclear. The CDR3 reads CASSFHPGPLHF. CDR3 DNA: TGTGCCAGCAGTTTCCACCCCGGCCCCCTCCACTTT.